The clone carrying this TCR beta chain was seen once. V was pared by 4 bases and J by 3 bases, with 7 bases between. The CDR3 is 13 residues long. In germline, CDR1 is SGHRS, CDR2 YFSETQ. Here immunoSEQ multiplex PCR was the method, and the copy in TCRdb shows in-frame clones only, minus some. The data show about 2 million clones, roughly 94% seen once. The sample comes from a study of shared clonotypes between healthy human individuals. Sample: naive CD4+ T cells sorted from blood. Subset denoted: CD45RA+ positively selected. The chain recombines TRBV5-1 with TRBJ2-2; D gene uncertain. The TCR sequence derives from a man younger than 35 in good health. The CDR3 DNA sequence: TGCGCCAGCAGCGTGACCTACACCGGGGAGCTGTTTTTT. Translation: CASSVTYTGELFF.